Listed here is a single TCR beta chain. Its antigen remains unidentified. No much larger clone is present one base from it, and per-base qualities are unavailable. This sample was included in a study of blood T cell dynamics during melanoma immunotherapy (dated by TCRdb to between 2020 and 2021). For the study in its entirety: Patients had metastatic melanoma and received first-line pembrolizumab or nivolumab plus ipilimumab as standard of care in the United Kingdom. To find early correlates of response, peripheral T cell receptor repertoires were profiled in metastatic melanoma patients before and after one cycle of checkpoint inhibitor therapy. A training cohort was formed from consecutive patients, and a further independent group of patients from the same centre was pooled into an external validation set. Here is what the overall study found, with its caveats: The relatively small sample size was acknowledged as something that could potentially limit how far the results can be generalized. The study could not determine whether the T cell clones driving repertoire changes were melanoma-specific or reflected general immune activation. Patients who later achieved disease control showed a bifurcated PBMC repertoire reorganization at W3, with increased clonality or increased diversity, unlike progressors.

The germline V gene (reference sequence) specifies LNHDA as CDR1 and SQIVND as CDR2. CDR3 length: 15 amino acids, cysteine to phenylalanine. The only DNA kept is the CDR3, 45 bases in frame from the first base. V is trimmed back by 6 bases and J by 10 bases, and the junction contains 13 bases that no gene match accounts for. Reading the label with the study, this specimen's time point is: week 3, after first cycle of checkpoint inhibitor. Blood samples were collected before treatment (T0) and at week 3 (W3), after the first cycle of checkpoint blockade. Except for two patients with rapid clinical progression, response was assessed 12 weeks after the first infusion by RECIST 1.1; disease control meant complete response, partial response or stable disease. Patients were not eligible if they had prior systemic cancer treatment, concomitant immunosuppressant therapy or synchronous other active malignancies. To track both circulating cells and T cell turnover, TCR beta was sequenced from bulk PBMC as well as from plasma cell-free DNA. PBMC were isolated from blood with Lymphoprep and SepMate tubes, followed by red cell lysis. QIAamp DNA Blood Mini kits were used to extract DNA from PBMC and sorted T cell subsets.

For every bulk PBMC sample, a fixed 350 ng of DNA was loaded. Following the manufacturer instructions, the immunoSEQ TCRb Assay kit was used to amplify TCR beta CDR3 sequences from genomic DNA. The KAPA Library Quantification Kit for Illumina platforms was used to quantify the pooled libraries by qPCR. Pooled libraries were sequenced on an Illumina NextSeq 500, clustered at roughly 0.55-1.1 pM. The paper's data handling went like this. Analysis of the TCR data relied on immunoSEQ ANALYZER and the R LymphoSeq package. A rearrangement efficiency score was calculated as productive divided by the sum of productive and non-productive CDR3 sequences. Clonality was measured with the Gini coefficient and diversity with the Renyi index at alpha=1, compared pairwise between timepoints within each patient. In LymphoSeq, clonal relatedness was computed using an edit distance of 3, and repertoire similarity was computed using the Bhattacharyya coefficient. Linear discriminant analysis on week-3 changes in clonality and diversity was built with the R MASS and caret packages to classify response. TCRdb's version of the immuneACCESS table is confined to in-frame rearrangements and falls short of the full clone set. An unresolved V gene accounts for under half of the shortfall where checked; the remainder is of unknown origin. V and J calls and clone size are copied from that table; D and trimming were computed from the DNA. A total of approximately 29,000 clones appear in this sample, approximately 83% of them only once. About 9.3% of the sample lies in the top ten.

Recombination linked TRBV19 to TRBJ1-5, and TRBD1 aligns with 9 junction nucleotides. The TCR originated in a human donor with melanoma. The specimen was blood, collected from a patient treated with checkpoint blockade. The DNA reads TGTGCCAGTAGATCCCGCGGGGGGACAGGGAGACCCCAGCATTTT. Translation gives CASRSRGGTGRPQHF.